These 6 T cell receptor beta chains share one sample of origin, sequenced in a study of T cell repertoires in cytomegalovirus infection. TCRdb itself ran the reads through MiXCR, one entry per CDR3 protein. The sample has around 300,000 distinct CDR3 sequences; around 25% are singletons. Specimen: PBMCs. All receptors derive from a human donor in good health (CMV status not recorded). Some clones in this sample may be carry-over from other donors' samples.

This clonotype was seen more than once but under ten times. This chain connects TRBV11-2 to TRBJ1-5; a possible D gene is TRBD1 (6 bases). Germline-derived CDR1 and CDR2 are SGHAT and FQNNGV. V lost 4 bases and J lost 5, with 9 bases in between. The CDR3 is 13 amino acids. CDR3 nucleotides: TGTGCCAGCAGCTCCAACAGGGATCAGCCCCAGCATTTT. Translating gives CASSSNRDQPQHF.

To note about this clonotype: Possible read error: a much larger clone is one base away. The rearrangement links TRBV7-6 to TRBJ1-2; 9 bases fit TRBD1. The germline gives CDR1 SGHVS, CDR2 FNYEAQ. Losses at the gene ends were 8 bases for V and 6 bases for J; bases not matched to a gene: 13. The CDR3 runs to 15 residues. CDR3 sequence reads: CASGRLTGGDHGYTF. The CDR3 DNA reads TGTGCCAGCGGCCGCCTGACAGGGGGAGATCATGGCTACACCTTC.

This rearrangement joins TRBV11-2 to TRBJ2-1, with TRBD2 identical over 8 bases. V was pared by 3 bases and J by 1 base, with 8 bases of the junction left unmatched. Germline CDR1 reads SGHAT; CDR2 reads FQNNGV. This CDR3 contains 17 residues. The CDR3 protein is CASSFKKSGSSYNEQFF. The CDR3 bases are TGTGCCAGCAGCTTTAAAAAAAGCGGGAGTTCCTACAATGAGCAGTTCTTC.

The sample holds many counts of this clonotype. The chain uses TRBV5-6 and TRBJ2-2; D is unclear. CDR3 length equals 13 residues. V lost 2 bases to trimming and J lost 6 bases, with 8 bases between them. The V gene's germline CDR1 is SGHDT and CDR2 YYEEEE. CDR3 in DNA: TGTGCCAGCAGCTTAAGAGTACCCGGGGAGCTGTTTTTT. Translation gives CASSLRVPGELFF.

The genes are TRBV11-2 and TRBJ2-3; D not certain. Germline CDR1 is SGHAT and CDR2 is FQNNGV. There are 15 residues in the CDR3. V shed 0 bases and J shed 5 bases, with 12 bases lying between them. The CDR3 loop is CASSLEIPYGDTQYF. CDR3 DNA: TGTGCCAGCAGCTTAGAGATCCCATACGGAGATACGCAGTATTTT. The full variable domain, with the rest looked up from reference TRBV11-2 and TRBJ2-3, is EAGVAQSPRYKIIEKRQSVAFWCNPISGHATLYWYQQILGQGPKLLIQFQNNGVVDDSQLPKDRFSAERLKGVDSTLKIQPAKLEDSAVYLCASSLEIPYGDTQYFGPGTRLTVL.

A single count supports this clonotype. The genes are TRBV6-5 and TRBJ2-6; TRBD1 is a possible D gene (6 bases). The germline V and J ends were trimmed by 5 bases and 2 bases, with 13 bases remaining between them. Germline V gives CDR1 MNHEY, CDR2 SVGAGI. This CDR3 region has 16 residues. DNA of the CDR3: TGTGCCAGCAGTCCGCGGACAGCTACTGGGGCCAACGTCCTGACTTTC. Residues: CASSPRTATGANVLTF.